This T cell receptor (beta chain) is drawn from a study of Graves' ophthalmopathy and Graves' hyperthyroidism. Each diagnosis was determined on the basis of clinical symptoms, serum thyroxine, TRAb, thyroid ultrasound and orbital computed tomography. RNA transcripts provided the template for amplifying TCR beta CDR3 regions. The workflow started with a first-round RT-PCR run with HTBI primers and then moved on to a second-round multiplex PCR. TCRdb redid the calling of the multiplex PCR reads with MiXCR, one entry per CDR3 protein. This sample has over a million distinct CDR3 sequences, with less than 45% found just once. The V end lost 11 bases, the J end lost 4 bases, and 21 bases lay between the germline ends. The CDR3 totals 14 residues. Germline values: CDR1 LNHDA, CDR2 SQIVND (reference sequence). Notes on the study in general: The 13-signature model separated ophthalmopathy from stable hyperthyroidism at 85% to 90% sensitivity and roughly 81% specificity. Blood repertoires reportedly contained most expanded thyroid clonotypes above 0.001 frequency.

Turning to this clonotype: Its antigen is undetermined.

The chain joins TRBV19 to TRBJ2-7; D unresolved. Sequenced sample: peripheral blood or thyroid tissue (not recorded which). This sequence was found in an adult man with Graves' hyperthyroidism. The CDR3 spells CASSGPGWAYEQYF. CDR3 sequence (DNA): TGTGCCTCCTCAGGTCCAGGTTGGGCATACGAGCAGTACTTC. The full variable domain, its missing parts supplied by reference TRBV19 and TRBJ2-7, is DGGITQSPKYLFRKEGQNVTLSCEQNLNHDAMYWYRQDPGQGLRLIYYSQIVNDFQKGDIAEGYSVSREKKESFPLTVTSAQKNPTAFYLCASSGPGWAYEQYFGPGTRLTVT.